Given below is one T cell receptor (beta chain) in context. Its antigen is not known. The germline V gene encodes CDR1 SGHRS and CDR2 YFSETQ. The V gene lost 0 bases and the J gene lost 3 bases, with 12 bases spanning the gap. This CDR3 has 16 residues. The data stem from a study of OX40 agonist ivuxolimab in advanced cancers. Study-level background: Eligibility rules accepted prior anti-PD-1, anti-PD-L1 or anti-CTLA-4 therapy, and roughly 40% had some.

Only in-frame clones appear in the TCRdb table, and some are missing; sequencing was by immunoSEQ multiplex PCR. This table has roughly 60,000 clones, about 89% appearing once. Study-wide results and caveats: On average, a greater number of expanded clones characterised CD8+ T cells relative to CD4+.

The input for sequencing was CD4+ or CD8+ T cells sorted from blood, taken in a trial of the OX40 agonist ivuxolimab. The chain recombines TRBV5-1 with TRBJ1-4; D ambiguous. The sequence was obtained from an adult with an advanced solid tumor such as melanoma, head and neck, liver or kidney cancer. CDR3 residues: CASSLGPTAANEKLFF. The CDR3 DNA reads TGCGCCAGCAGCTTGGGACCCACGGCGGCTAATGAAAAACTGTTTTTT.